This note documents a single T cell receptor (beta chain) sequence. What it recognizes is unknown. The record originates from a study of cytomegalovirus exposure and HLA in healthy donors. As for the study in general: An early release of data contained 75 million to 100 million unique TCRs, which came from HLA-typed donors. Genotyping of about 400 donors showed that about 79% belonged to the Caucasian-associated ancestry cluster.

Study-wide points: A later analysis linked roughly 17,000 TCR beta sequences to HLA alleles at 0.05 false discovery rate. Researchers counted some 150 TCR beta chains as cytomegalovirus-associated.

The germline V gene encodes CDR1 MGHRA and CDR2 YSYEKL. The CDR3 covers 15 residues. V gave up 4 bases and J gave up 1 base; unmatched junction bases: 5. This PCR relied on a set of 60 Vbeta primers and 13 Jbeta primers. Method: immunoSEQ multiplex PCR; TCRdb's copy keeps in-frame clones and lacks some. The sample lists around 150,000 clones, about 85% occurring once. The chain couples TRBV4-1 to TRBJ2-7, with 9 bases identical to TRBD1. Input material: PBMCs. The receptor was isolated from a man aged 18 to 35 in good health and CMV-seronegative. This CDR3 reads CASSPPTGGSYEQYF. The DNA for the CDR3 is TGCGCCAGCAGCCCACCGACAGGGGGGTCCTACGAGCAGTACTTC.